These 27 T cell receptor beta chains were all obtained from the same sample, sequenced in a study of T cell responses to AZD1222 COVID-19 vaccine (dated by TCRdb to the early 2020s). To prepare the library, the immunoSEQ multiplex PCR assay was applied. TCRdb took over this immuneACCESS table, retaining in-frame rearrangements with V and J assigned. Such tables are incomplete; in checked studies, under half of the missing clones stem from an unresolved V gene, and the remainder is unexplained. Within this sample are under 95,000 clones, with around 90% of them counted one time only. Of the sample, over 1.1% falls within the top ten clones. Read against the paper, the sample's time point label means: about 28 days (+/-7) after the second vaccine dose. Sequencing was performed on peripheral blood, taken 28 days after the second AZD1222 dose. These receptors all come from an adult who received the AZD1222 COVID-19 vaccine.

The rearrangement links TRBV19 to TRBJ1-2; D is perhaps TRBD1 (5 bases). The CDR3 runs 14 residues. From germline, CDR1 is LNHDA and CDR2 SQIVND (reference sequence). V shed 7 bases and J shed 4 bases, with 16 bases lying between them. The CDR3 DNA reads TGTGCCAGTAAAGCAGGGAACTTCCTCTATGGCTACACCTTC. It translates to CASKAGNFLYGYTF.

V usage is TRBV5-4 and J usage is TRBJ2-5, with TRBD2 matching over 15 bases. The germline V gene has CDR1 SGHNT and CDR2 YYREEE (reference sequence). Trimming took 4 bases from V and 5 from J; bases not matched to a gene: 6. The CDR3 spans 16 residues. The CDR3 region is CASSKGLAGGWETQYF. DNA for the CDR3: TGTGCCAGCAGCAAGGGACTAGCGGGGGGCTGGGAGACCCAGTACTTC.

V gene TRBV25-1 combines with J gene TRBJ2-7, with D tentatively TRBD1 (6 bases). With 6 bases removed from V and 2 bases from J, the gap between germline ends came to 11 bases. The germline V gene has CDR1 MGHDK and CDR2 SYGVNS. CDR3 size: 13 residues. The CDR3 DNA is TGTGCCAGCAGCGCCGGGACAACCTACGAGCAGTACTTC. It codes for CASSAGTTYEQYF.

The rearrangement uses TRBV6-5 and TRBJ2-2; D remains ambiguous. The CDR3 consists of 14 residues. Between the trimmed V and J ends, which lost 6 bases and 4 bases, there was a span of 12 bases. Germline CDR1 reads MNHEY; CDR2 reads SVGAGI. The CDR3 coding sequence is TGTGCCAGCAGGATCCAAATCTCCACCGGGGAGCTGTTTTTT. Translated, it gives CASRIQISTGELFF.

The rearrangement links TRBV5-5 to TRBJ1-1; D gene uncertain. CDR1 SGHKS and CDR2 YYEKEE come from the germline V gene (reference sequence). V lost 0 bases and J lost 4, with 13 bases in between. The CDR3 contains 15 residues. CDR3 residues: CASSLVGRKGTEAFF. CDR3 nucleotide sequence: TGTGCCAGCAGCTTGGTTGGCAGGAAAGGCACTGAAGCTTTCTTT.

The CDR3, as DNA: TGTGCCAGCAGCTTAGGGACAGGGAATGAAAAACTGTTTTTT. The encoded protein is CASSLGTGNEKLFF. The genes are TRBV7-9 and TRBJ1-4; 8 positions match TRBD1. Looked up from germline, CDR1 is SEHNR and CDR2 is FQNEAQ (reference sequence). The length of the CDR3 is 14 residues. With 1 base clipped from V and 5 bases from J, the junction kept 0 bases outside the gene matches. The full variable domain, in which reference TRBV7-9 and TRBJ1-4 provide the parts outside the CDR3, is DTGVSQNPRHKITKRGQNVTFRCDPISEHNRLYWYRQTLGQGPEFLTYFQNEAQLEKSRLLSDRFSAERPKGSFSTLEIQRTEQGDSAMYLCASSLGTGNEKLFFGSGTQLSVL.

V gene TRBV5-1 combines with J gene TRBJ1-4; TRBD1 matches at 7 bases. The V segment lost 0 bases and the J segment 7 bases; nucleotides outside the gene matches: 3. CDR1 and CDR2 (germline): SGHRS, YFSETQ. The CDR3 is made up of 14 amino acids. CDR3 sequence reads: CASSLDRGGEKLFF. CDR3 nucleotides: TGCGCCAGCAGCTTGGACAGGGGCGGTGAAAAACTGTTTTTT.

The rearrangement links TRBV9 to TRBJ1-5; the D gene is possibly TRBD1 (6 bases). This CDR3 spans 17 amino acids. The V end was cut by 3 bases, the J end by 0 bases, with 16 bases between. Germline CDR1 SGDLS, CDR2 YYNGEE. The CDR3 loop is CASSGRVRGVSNQPQHF. The CDR3, as DNA: TGTGCCAGCAGCGGACGCGTTAGGGGGGTTAGCAATCAGCCCCAGCATTTT.

The chain couples TRBV7-9 to TRBJ1-2; D gene unclear. Per germline, CDR1 SEHNR and CDR2 FQNEAQ (reference sequence). Trimming shortened V by 5 bases and J by 9 bases, and 19 bases separated the two germline ends. There are 14 residues in the CDR3. Here the CDR3 reads CASSLSGSNWSYTF. CDR3 nucleotide sequence: TGTGCCAGCAGCCTCTCCGGCAGTAATTGGAGCTACACCTTC.

The rearrangement joins TRBV7-8 to TRBJ2-1, with 10 bases that match TRBD2. J lost 3 bases, V lost 5 bases, and 7 bases had no gene match. Germline assignment: CDR1 SGHVS and CDR2 FQNEAQ. There are 16 residues in the CDR3. CDR3 nucleotide sequence: TGTGCCAGCAGCCGTAATAGCGGGGGGTACTACAATGAGCAGTTCTTC. Amino acid sequence: CASSRNSGGYYNEQFF.

This rearrangement joins TRBV7-2 to TRBJ2-3; 7 bases line up with TRBD2. The CDR3 is 15 amino acids. Trimming at V came to 3 bases and at J to 6 bases, leaving 9 bases not matched to a gene. CDR1 and CDR2 from the germline V gene are SGHTA and FQGNSA. For the CDR3, the DNA is TGTGCCAGCAGCTTTTACGGGGGGTCTGATGATACGCAGTATTTT. This gives the protein CASSFYGGSDDTQYF.

The chain joins TRBV7-3 to TRBJ1-4; D unclear. Germline V gene sequence: CDR1 SGHTA, CDR2 FQGTGA. The CDR3 sequence is 13 residues long. V was trimmed by 2 bases and J by 3 bases, leaving 4 bases between them. The CDR3 nucleotides read TGTGCCAGCAGCTTAGGGCCTAATGAAAAACTGTTTTTT. Encoded protein: CASSLGPNEKLFF.

The CDR3 coding sequence is TGTGCCAGCAGCTCCACGGGGAAGGGGACCTACAATGAGCAGTTCTTC. Protein product: CASSSTGKGTYNEQFF. The chain has TRBV7-6 and TRBJ2-1; D may correspond to TRBD1 or TRBD2 (5 bases each). The CDR3 is made up of 16 amino acids. The germline CDR1 and CDR2 sequences are SGHVS and FNYEAQ. Trimming stripped 4 bases from V and 2 bases from J, with 15 bases between. The complete variable domain, with remaining parts taken from reference TRBV7-6 and TRBJ2-1, reads GAGVSQSPRYKVTKRGQDVALRCDPISGHVSLYWYRQALGQGPEFLTYFNYEAQQDKSGLPNDRFSAERPEGSISTLTIQRTEQRDSAMYRCASSSTGKGTYNEQFFGPGTRLTVL.

CDR3 in DNA: TGCGCCAGCAGCCAAGTGGGCCAGGTACGTACTGAAGCTTTCTTT. This translates into CASSQVGQVRTEAFF. The rearrangement joins TRBV4-1 to TRBJ1-1; D unclear. Germline assignment: CDR1 MGHRA and CDR2 YSYEKL. Trimming shortened V by 1 base and J by 5 bases, and 14 bases separated the two germline ends. The CDR3 loop spans 15 amino acids.

The chain employs TRBV21-1 and TRBJ2-3; the table's TRBD1 call for D was not verified on the DNA. TRBV21-1 is tagged as a pseudogene. The CDR3 totals 14 residues. This CDR3 is CARGDRDPTDTQYF. The CDR3 DNA reads TGTGCCAGGGGGGACAGGGACCCCACAGATACGCAGTATTTT.

The rearrangement links TRBV5-1 to TRBJ1-1, with D perhaps TRBD1 (5 bases). V lost 4 bases to trimming and J lost 4 bases, with 14 bases between them. CDR1 and CDR2 from the germline V gene are SGHRS and YFSETQ. The CDR3 is made up of 14 amino acids. For the CDR3, the DNA is TGCGCCAGCAGCCCTGGACAAGTGCGCACTGAAGCTTTCTTT. Its translation: CASSPGQVRTEAFF. Full variable domain (outside the CDR3, taken from reference TRBV5-1 and TRBJ1-1): KAGVTQTPRYLIKTRGQQVTLSCSPISGHRSVSWYQQTPGQGLQFLFEYFSETQRNKGNFPGRFSGRQFSNSRSEMNVSTLELGDSALYLCASSPGQVRTEAFFGQGTRLTVV.

This chain uses TRBV7-9 with TRBJ1-1; D might be TRBD1 (5 bases). Germline loops: CDR1 SEHNR, CDR2 FQNEAQ (reference sequence). This CDR3 region has 15 residues. V was pared by 5 bases and J by 1 base, with 14 bases between. The CDR3 region is CASSRPGRTNTEAFF. The DNA for the CDR3 is TGTGCCAGCAGCAGACCGGGACGGACGAACACTGAAGCTTTCTTT.

The chain couples TRBV14 to TRBJ2-7; D remains unclear. V was clipped by 3 bases and J by 5 bases, with 5 bases between them. CDR3 length: 11 amino acids. Germline V gene sequence: CDR1 SGHDN, CDR2 FVKESK. In DNA form, the CDR3 reads TGTGCCAGCAGCCAGGGAAACGAGCAGTACTTC. Encoded protein: CASSQGNEQYF.

Turning to this clone: Germline and junction disagree at one end, which may indicate a read error. The rearrangement uses TRBV27 and TRBJ2-2; TRBD2 matches 7 bases. CDR1 is MNHEY, CDR2 SMNVEV, per germline (reference sequence). The CDR3 runs 14 residues. The CDR3, as DNA: TGTGCAAGCAGGGCGGGGGTGAGCACCGGGGAGCTGTTTTTT. The encoded protein is CASRAGVSTGELFF.

J is TRBJ1-3 and V is TRBV7-2, with D tentatively TRBD1 (5 bases). Trimming took 2 bases from V and 4 from J, leaving 9 bases between them. The CDR3 runs to 14 residues. CDR1 and CDR2 from the germline V gene are SGHTA and FQGNSA. In DNA, the CDR3 is TGTGCCAGCAGCTTACTGGCAGGGGGAAACACCATATATTTT. The encoded protein is CASSLLAGGNTIYF. The full variable domain, its missing parts supplied by reference TRBV7-2 and TRBJ1-3, is GAGVSQSPSNKVTEKGKDVELRCDPISGHTALYWYRQSLGQGLEFLIYFQGNSAPDKSGLPSDRFSAERTGGSVSTLTIQRTQQEDSAVYLCASSLLAGGNTIYFGEGSWLTVV.

The chain has TRBV7-8 and TRBJ2-7, with 8 bases that match TRBD2. V shed 5 bases, J shed 6 bases, and the junction held 12 bases outside the gene matches. From germline, CDR1 is SGHVS and CDR2 FQNEAQ. The CDR3 runs 15 residues. The CDR3 loop is CASSLLGGATREQYF. DNA of the CDR3: TGTGCCAGCAGCCTCCTCGGGGGGGCGACTCGCGAGCAGTACTTC.

The CDR3 reads CASSFDEGEASYNSPLHF. In nucleotides, the CDR3 is TGTGCCAGCAGCTTCGACGAGGGGGAAGCCTCCTATAATTCACCCCTCCACTTT. The V call is TRBV7-8, the J call TRBJ1-6; weak D call: TRBD1 (6 bases). This CDR3 has 18 residues. V lost 3 bases and J lost 0, with 15 bases in between. Germline V gene data show CDR1 as SGHVS and CDR2 as FQNEAQ.

The chain employs TRBV18 and TRBJ1-2, with a weak D call TRBD1 (5 bases). The length of the CDR3 is 16 residues. The V gene's germline CDR1 is KGHSH and CDR2 LQKENI. The germline V and J ends were trimmed by 6 bases and 7 bases, with 24 bases remaining between them. In nucleotides, the CDR3 is TGTGCCAGCTCTCTCCCCGGGACGGCCGTTGTTGCTGGCTACACCTTC. Translated, it gives CASSLPGTAVVAGYTF. The entire variable domain, with the rest obtained from reference TRBV18 and TRBJ1-2, is as follows: NAGVMQNPRHLVRRRGQEARLRCSPMKGHSHVYWYRQLPEEGLKFMVYLQKENIIDESGMPKERFSAEFPKEGPSILRIQQVVRGDSAAYFCASSLPGTAVVAGYTFGSGTRLTVV.

The V call is TRBV27, the J call TRBJ2-3; no definite D call. V lost 3 bases to trimming and J lost 6 bases, with 13 bases between them. The CDR3 loop spans 14 amino acids. CDR1 MNHEY and CDR2 SMNVEV come from the germline V gene (reference sequence). CDR3 bases: TGTGCCAGCAGTTTTGGTGGGGTCAGGGATACGCAGTATTTT. It specifies CASSFGGVRDTQYF.

The J gene is TRBJ2-6, the V gene TRBV15; the D is unclear. The V and J ends lost 1 base and 0 bases respectively, with 4 bases between them. The CDR3 covers 15 residues. Germline-derived CDR1 and CDR2 are LNHNV and YYDKDF (reference sequence). CDR3 sequence (DNA): TGTGCCACCAGCAGAGTATCCTCTGGGGCCAACGTCCTGACTTTC. Its translation is CATSRVSSGANVLTF.

The chain uses TRBV28 and TRBJ1-1; D may be TRBD1 (6 bases). The CDR3 extends over 12 amino acids. Trimming took off 5 bases at V and 4 bases at J, with 8 bases between the two ends. Germline loops: CDR1 MDHEN, CDR2 SYDVKM. Here the CDR3 reads CASSTGFTEAFF. CDR3 coding DNA: TGTGCCAGCAGTACAGGGTTCACTGAAGCTTTCTTT. The entire variable domain, with the rest obtained from reference TRBV28 and TRBJ1-1, is as follows: DVKVTQSSRYLVKRTGEKVFLECVQDMDHENMFWYRQDPGLGLRLIYFSYDVKMKEKGDIPEGYSVSREKKERFSLILESASTNQTSMYLCASSTGFTEAFFGQGTRLTVV.

V usage is TRBV11-1 and J usage is TRBJ1-1; D is uncertain. The length of the CDR3 is 16 residues. Per germline, CDR1 SGHAT and CDR2 FQDESV (reference sequence). Trimming pared 5 bases from V and 0 bases from J, leaving 16 bases between. The CDR3 loop is CASSPTVPLLNTEAFF. In DNA, the CDR3 is TGTGCCAGCAGCCCCACCGTCCCCCTTCTGAACACTGAAGCTTTCTTT.